These 10 T cell receptor beta chains were sequenced from one sample in a study of blood T cells in healthy people across ages. Using a J-beta primer mix together with a sample-barcoded 5' primer, a second PCR was run for roughly 7 to 12 cycles. TCRdb processed the 5' RACE reads anew with MiXCR; each CDR3 protein has one entry. The data show around 850,000 distinct CDR3 sequences, with 35% to 40% seen just once and approximately 13% held by the top ten. The material sequenced was blood. The receptors shown here come from a man younger than 35 in good health.

The chain joins TRBV9 to TRBJ1-2; D ambiguous. Germline-derived CDR1 and CDR2 are SGDLS and YYNGEE. Trimming shortened V by 3 bases and J by 4 bases, and 13 bases separated the two germline ends. This CDR3 contains 14 residues. The CDR3 DNA reads as TGTGCCAGCAGCGGGGCGGATATGCGCTATGGCTACACCTTC. It codes for CASSGADMRYGYTF.

The table lists this clonotype with a count of one. The genes are TRBV12-3 or TRBV12-4 and TRBJ1-2; D is perhaps TRBD1 (6 bases). The CDR3 length is 17 residues. Trimming cost V 5 bases and J 8 bases, with 27 bases left between them. In DNA, the CDR3 is TGTGCCAGCAGTCCGAGACAGGAATTGGCAACACGAGGGGGCTACACCTTC. Its translation is CASSPRQELATRGGYTF.

The chain links TRBV29-1 to TRBJ2-6; maybe TRBD1 (6 bases). This CDR3 is built from 15 residues. Germline V gene sequence: CDR1 SQVTM, CDR2 ANQGSEA. V gave up 3 bases and J gave up 4 bases, with 13 bases separating them. The DNA of the CDR3 is TGCAGCGTTGAGCCCACAGGGAGCGGGGCCAACGTCCTGACTTTC. It codes for CSVEPTGSGANVLTF. Looking up the rest from reference TRBV29-1 and TRBJ2-6 gives the full variable domain: SAVISQKPSRDICQRGTSLTIQCQVDSQVTMMFWYRQQPGQSLTLIATANQGSEATYESGFVIDKFPISRPNLTFSTLTVSNMSPEDSSIYLCSVEPTGSGANVLTFGAGSRLTVL.

This clonotype was seen a few times. The CDR3 spells CASSADRAYEQYF. The DNA of the CDR3 is TGTGCCAGCAGCGCCGACAGGGCCTACGAGCAGTACTTC. The rearrangement uses TRBV12-3 or TRBV12-4 and TRBJ2-7; 7 nucleotides match TRBD1. The J segment lost 2 bases and the V segment lost 6 bases, leaving 4 bases of the junction unmatched. The CDR3 totals 13 residues.

This clonotype was recorded a few times. V is TRBV5-1 and J is TRBJ1-2; tentatively, D is TRBD1 (6 bases). Trimming took 4 bases from V and 7 from J, leaving 14 bases between them. This CDR3 is 13 amino acids long. CDR1 SGHRS and CDR2 YFSETQ come from the germline V gene. The CDR3 nucleotides read TGCGCCAGCAGCCCTACACAGGGTGGTGGCTACACCTTC. Translating it yields CASSPTQGGGYTF.

This clonotype has at least ten counts. The V and J genes are TRBV20-1 and TRBJ2-7; 8 nucleotides align to TRBD1. After removal of 3 bases from V and 2 bases from J, the junction contained 6 bases not matched to a gene. Germline V CDR1 and CDR2: DFQATT, SNEGSKA (reference sequence). The CDR3 length is 14 residues. In nucleotides, the CDR3 is TGCAGTGCTAGTGGGACAGGTGTTGCCTACGAGCAGTACTTC. Its protein product is CSASGTGVAYEQYF.

The genes are TRBV7-9 and TRBJ2-3; 8 nucleotides match TRBD1. The CDR3 covers 18 residues. CDR1 is SEHNR and CDR2 is FQNEAQ in the germline V gene (reference sequence). V lost 1 base, J lost 0 bases, and 9 bases stayed unmatched. CDR3 nucleotide sequence: TGTGCCAGCAGCTTAGTACTAGGACAGGGTAGGAGCACAGATACGCAGTATTTT. This translates into CASSLVLGQGRSTDTQYF.

This clonotype came up a few times. The chain couples TRBV20-1 to TRBJ1-1; TRBD1 matches 8 bases. CDR3 length: 13 amino acids. From germline, CDR1 is DFQATT and CDR2 SNEGSKA (reference sequence). Germline trimming cut 5 bases from V and 1 base from J; bases unmatched to any gene: 3. The CDR3: CSADTGGNTEAFF. The CDR3 DNA is TGCAGTGCTGATACAGGGGGGAACACTGAAGCTTTCTTT.

This clonotype turned up a few times. The V gene is TRBV20-1, the J gene TRBJ1-1, with 8 bases identical to TRBD1. This CDR3 has 17 amino acids. V lost 5 bases to trimming and J lost 2 bases; unmatched junction nucleotides: 16. CDR1 DFQATT and CDR2 SNEGSKA come from the germline V gene (reference sequence). The CDR3 is CSAPTGAGGSQNTEAFF. CDR3 in DNA: TGCAGTGCTCCTACGGGGGCAGGGGGCTCTCAAAACACTGAAGCTTTCTTT.

This clonotype was counted at least ten times. The gene calls are TRBV12-3 or TRBV12-4 and TRBJ1-1, with 10 nucleotides matching TRBD1. V lost 6 bases to trimming and J lost 4 bases; unmatched junction nucleotides: 2. The CDR3 spans 13 residues. The CDR3: CASRGQGSTEAFF. Here the CDR3 DNA reads TGTGCCAGCAGGGGACAGGGGAGCACTGAAGCTTTCTTT.